The 6 T cell receptor beta chains below all came from one sample that was sequenced in a study of blood T cell repertoires in COVID-19. Generated by immunoSEQ multiplex PCR, the TCRdb table keeps only in-frame clones and is missing some. Among roughly 300,000 clones listed, over 75% were seen once. Sequencing was carried out using peripheral blood. The receptors were sampled from a woman aged 25 to 39 with COVID-19, enrolled during active disease.

The chain couples TRBV11-2 to TRBJ2-7, with no clear D. The germline gives CDR1 SGHAT, CDR2 FQNNGV. V gave up 7 bases and J gave up 2 bases, with 12 bases separating them. This CDR3 comprises 13 residues. CDR3 in DNA: TGTGCCAGCACCTATAGATCCGCCTACGAGCAGTACTTC. Translating gives CASTYRSAYEQYF. Together with reference TRBV11-2 and TRBJ2-7, the CDR3 gives the full variable domain: EAGVAQSPRYKIIEKRQSVAFWCNPISGHATLYWYQQILGQGPKLLIQFQNNGVVDDSQLPKDRFSAERLKGVDSTLKIQPAKLEDSAVYLCASTYRSAYEQYFGPGTRLTVT.

The chain couples TRBV2 to TRBJ2-2; no definite D call. Germline V gene sequence: CDR1 SNHLY, CDR2 FYNNEI. This CDR3 is built from 15 residues. Trimming stripped 1 base from V and 4 bases from J, with 10 bases between. DNA for the CDR3: TGTGCCAGCAGTGAAGGGAGATTAAGCACCGGGGAGCTGTTTTTT. The encoded protein is CASSEGRLSTGELFF.

The J gene is TRBJ2-3, the V gene TRBV2, with a possible D match to TRBD1 (6 bases). The CDR3 sequence is 14 residues long. Germline CDR1 reads SNHLY; CDR2 reads FYNNEI. The V and J ends lost 6 bases and 2 bases respectively, with 12 bases between them. The chain's CDR3 is CASRRQGYTDTQYF. The CDR3 region has the DNA TGTGCCAGCAGGCGGCAGGGGTACACAGATACGCAGTATTTT.

The V gene is TRBV27, the J gene TRBJ2-5; D is uncertain. The DNA end is a closer match to TRBJ2-7, so the J assignment may be wrong. The CDR3 has 14 amino acids. CDR1 MNHEY and CDR2 SMNVEV come from the germline V gene (reference sequence). The chain's CDR3 is CASSSLAGGYEQYF. The CDR3 DNA follows: TGTGCCAGCAGTTCCCTGGCTGGCGGCTACGAGCAGTACTTC.

The chain is built from TRBV3-1 (or the pseudogene TRBV3-2) and TRBJ2-7; TRBD2 matches 7 bases. V lost 4 bases to trimming and J lost 3 bases; unmatched junction nucleotides: 9. CDR1 and CDR2 (germline): LGHDT, YNNKEL (reference sequence). This CDR3 spans 15 amino acids. The CDR3 region is CASSLVREGGYEQYF. The CDR3 coding sequence is TGTGCCAGCAGCCTGGTTAGGGAGGGCGGCTACGAGCAGTACTTC.

The V and J genes are TRBV6-5 and TRBJ1-2; 7 nucleotides match TRBD1. The CDR3 runs to 12 residues. In germline, CDR1 is MNHEY, CDR2 SVGAGI. V lost 5 bases and J lost 8; bases outside the gene matches: 5. CDR3 loop: CASSKGQRGYTF. The CDR3 DNA is TGTGCCAGCAGTAAGGGACAGCGAGGCTACACCTTC.